The clone carrying this T cell receptor beta chain was observed many times. This sample is part of a study of T cells in Graves' hyperthyroidism and ophthalmopathy. With V trimmed by 6 bases and J by 4 bases, 11 bases remained unmatched. Per the germline V gene, CDR1 is DFQATT and CDR2 is SNEGSKA (reference sequence). The CDR3 runs to 15 residues. Template material for amplifying TCR beta CDR3 regions consisted of RNA transcripts. A first-round RT-PCR of the TCR CDR3 used the HTBI primer set. From the multiplex PCR reads, TCRdb called clonotypes with MiXCR, one entry per CDR3 protein. The sample has around 520,000 distinct CDR3 sequences, approximately 15% seen once.

Sequenced: blood. The clonotype originates from a woman between 18 and 30 years old with Graves' hyperthyroidism. The chain links TRBV20-1 to TRBJ2-7; 11 bases agree with TRBD1. The CDR3, as DNA: TGCAGTGCCCCCGGAGGACAGGGGGCCTCATACGAGCAGTACTTC. Translation gives CSAPGGQGASYEQYF.